A selection of T cell receptor beta chains follows, all from one sample in a study of blood T cell repertoires in COVID-19. The protocol was immunoSEQ multiplex PCR, while the TCRdb copy is restricted to in-frame clones and leaves out a portion. Of under 150,000 clones listed, approximately 84% were seen once; the top ten hold about 16%. Sequenced sample: peripheral blood. The receptors derive from a woman in her 50s who had recovered from COVID-19. Each CDR3 is given without its conserved first and last residue. D genes are given only for firm matches. Clone sizes are given selectively: once, few, many, or a class where the clone is expanded.

10,TRBV7-8,few,-,ASSLVIETQY
11,TRBV9,-,TRBD1,ASSANSGGTQY
13,TRBV9,-,-,ASSGRGADTGELF
14,TRBV28,-,TRBD2,ASSPPGGGASETQY
12,TRBV7-6,-,-,ASSFSGAYNEQF
12,TRBV6-5,-,TRBD1,ASSYDRGVSEQY
16,TRBV18,-,TRBD2,ASSPSRTSGRINNEQF
13,TRBV21-1,-,-,ASSKGGSLNTEAF
11,TRBV3-1/TRBV3-2,-,-,ASSQDAGKGYT
10,TRBV12-3/TRBV12-4,-,-,ASSSYPGELF
12,TRBV6-1,-,-,ASSEVRQKSGAF
12,TRBV9,-,TRBD1,ASSPSTGPLGYT
13,TRBV29-1,once,TRBD1,SVGGRGLSNTEAF
13,TRBV7-2,once,TRBD2,ASSGQGLVTSEQY
13,TRBV19,-,TRBD1,ASSTMTGRGQPQH
11,TRBV29-1,-,-,SVGGGFRTEAF
14,TRBV7-9,-,TRBD1,ASSPPDDRAPYEQY